This T cell receptor (beta chain) was recovered during a study of blood T cells in healthy people across ages (dated by TCRdb to the mid-2010s). Background on the whole study: In model experiments, template switching captured about one uniquely barcoded TCR beta cDNA molecule for every two T cells. Four age groups were formed from the donors: young (average approximately 16 years), middle-aged (around 37), aged (roughly 59) and long-lived (more than 75). To track age-related changes in TCR beta repertoire diversity, the study relied on deep sequencing normalized with unique cDNA molecular identifiers. Using the same blood draw, the study looked at two additional independent replicas of 1 million unique cDNA reads for two donors, one aged 18 to 30 and the other aged 80 or older. What the work shows at the level of the full study, not this receptor alone: Total diversity estimates from one million sequenced T cells were considered lower bounds and underestimates. The CMV infection status of donors was not known, potentially confounding age-related changes in expanded clonotypes. The long-lived group showed more naive CD4+ T cells, fewer expanded clones and increased TCR diversity than the aged group, suggesting age selection. As age increased, observed TCR beta diversity per million T cells dropped in a roughly linear way, and a significant reduction was already evident by age 40. Because profiling used bulk unsorted PBMCs, naive and antigen-experienced compartments could not be compared conclusively. The percentage of naive T cells measured by flow cytometry correlated strongly with observed TCR beta diversity.

From the cysteine up to the phenylalanine, the CDR3 has a length of 14 residues. This entry keeps only the CDR3 DNA: 42 bases, framed from base 1. V was cut back by 4 bases and J by 4 bases, leaving a gap of 12 bases between them. CDR1 and CDR2 (SGHDT, YYEEEE) derive from the germline V gene. This clonotype has just a few counts. Its antigen specificity is not known. Per-nucleotide qualities are absent, and no much larger clonotype sits a single base away. Donors were around 37 systemically healthy Caucasian individuals from Russia aged about 6 to 100 years. Roughly 9.5 milliliters of peripheral blood were drawn from each donor into EDTA-treated Vacutainer tubes. Ficoll-Paque density-gradient centrifugation was used to isolate PBMCs, with at least 6 million obtained per sample. Total RNA was extracted from PBMCs with Trizol reagent, with at least 5 micrograms obtained per sample. For every donor, flow cytometry on a PBMC aliquot measured the percentage of naive CD45RAhigh/CD27high T cells.

Receptor libraries were prepared by 5' RACE. This sample was sequenced with an Illumina HiSeq 2500. The second PCR ran for about 7 to 11 cycles and used a J-beta primer mix along with a sample-barcoded 5' primer. A unique molecular identifier was introduced onto each TCR beta cDNA molecule by a template-switch 5' adaptor carrying 12 random nucleotides. At least 3 million CDR3-containing paired-end reads were obtained from each sample. All of the RNA was converted into first-strand cDNA using the Mint cDNA synthesis kit, with a TRBC-specific oligonucleotide serving as the primer. Following uracil-DNA glycosylase treatment, a first 18-cycle PCR with universal primers M1SS and BC2_uni_R was performed on all cDNA. The authors' analysis ran thus. For normalization, 1 million high-quality reads, each with a distinct molecular identifier, were randomly selected from each sample. Instead of being binned into consensus sequences, reads with shared molecular identifiers were discarded. MiTCR, set to a Q25 quality threshold and the strictest error-elimination algorithm, was used for CDR3 identification, clonotype clustering and error correction. A nonparametric unseen species model with Euler transformation was used to estimate a lower bound on total TCR beta diversity. Starting from the raw public reads, TCRdb applied fastp trimming at Q25, assembled clones with MiXCR and retained in-frame beta chains. Every distinct CDR3 protein forms one entry, paired with its most common genes and DNA. TCRdb's processing, not the authors' own work, is the source of the V and J calls. In this sample the table shows roughly 800,000 distinct CDR3 sequences, about 25% of which occur a single time. Of the sample, roughly 3.5% is held by the ten largest clones.

Separately, the same data were catalogued under a study of T cells of mothers and their children. From the second report: Donors were nine systemically healthy Caucasian individuals: three mothers and their six children. cDNA synthesis used all of the extracted RNA, with roughly 1.5 ug of RNA in each 15 ul reaction. Sample barcodes and 2-4 random nucleotides were added via the M1S primer in the second PCR. Each mother yielded over 9 million TCR beta CDR3 reads and each child 3 million to 3.5 million reads. In both related and unrelated pairs, thymic selection shapes the output of TCR recombination in a similar way, with inherited differences having only a minor effect. Normalized repertoire overlap was always found to be slightly, but never significantly, higher in related mother-child pairs than in unrelated mother-child pairs. No persistent microchimeric T cell clones were found, with a detection sensitivity of approximately 95 clones per million clonotypes. The study used deep NGS to compare TCR beta repertoires of mothers and children, seeking features distinguishing related mother-child pairs from unrelated individuals. The mean age was 40 +/- 4 years for the mothers and around 11 +/- 4 years for the children. After adapters were ligated using NEBNext reagents, the libraries underwent 100+100 nt paired-end sequencing on an Illumina HiSeq 2000. To avoid cross-contamination, the mother libraries and the child libraries were prepared a month apart and sequenced in separate runs. For each donor, somewhere between roughly 450,000 and 2,100,000 distinct TCR beta clonotypes were identified. Naive TCR beta clonotypes were estimated from low-frequency clonotypes matched to each donor's FACS-determined naive share, without sorting.

This clonotype was sampled from a boy younger than 18 in good health. The sequence links TRBV5-6 to TRBJ2-1, with the D gene not clear enough to name. The sample taken for sequencing was blood. The nucleotide sequence reads TGTGCCAGCAGCCTCGGCGACGGGTACAATGAGCAGTTCTTC. Translation gives CASSLGDGYNEQFF.